This record looks at one TCR beta chain sequence and its context. CDR3 length equals 15 residues. Trimming cost V 7 bases and J 5 bases; bases outside gene matches: 7. Germline V CDR1 and CDR2: MNHNY, SVGAGI (reference sequence). Generated by immunoSEQ multiplex PCR, the TCRdb table keeps only in-frame clones and is missing some. The sample records 130,000 or so clones, roughly 94% being singletons. The data originate from a study of control samples from healthy donors and cancer patients. Sequencing used PBMCs. The sequence was collected from a man between 60 and 75 years old with colorectal cancer. The rearrangement uses TRBV6-6 and TRBJ2-2, with 10 bases fitting TRBD2. The CDR3: CASIQDSGGTGELFF. The CDR3 DNA sequence: TGTGCCAGCATCCAGGATAGCGGGGGGACCGGGGAGCTGTTTTTT.